This TCR beta chain was captured by sequencing in a study of cytomegalovirus exposure and HLA in healthy donors. Vbeta (60) and Jbeta (13) primers were used in the PCR. The protocol was immunoSEQ multiplex PCR, while the TCRdb copy is restricted to in-frame clones and leaves out a portion. Here the sample table reports 200,000 to 250,000 clones. Source material: PBMCs. This sequence was found in a girl aged 2 to 9 in good health and CMV-seropositive.

This CDR3 is CASSFSRVNTEAFF. The CDR3 coding sequence is TGTGCCAGCAGTTTTAGCAGGGTGAACACTGAAGCTTTCTTT. The chain carries TRBV27 and TRBJ1-1, with a tentative D call TRBD1 (5 bases). This CDR3 is 14 amino acids long. CDR1 is MNHEY and CDR2 is SMNVEV in the germline V gene (reference sequence). The germline V and J ends were trimmed by 3 bases and 0 bases, with 8 bases remaining between them.